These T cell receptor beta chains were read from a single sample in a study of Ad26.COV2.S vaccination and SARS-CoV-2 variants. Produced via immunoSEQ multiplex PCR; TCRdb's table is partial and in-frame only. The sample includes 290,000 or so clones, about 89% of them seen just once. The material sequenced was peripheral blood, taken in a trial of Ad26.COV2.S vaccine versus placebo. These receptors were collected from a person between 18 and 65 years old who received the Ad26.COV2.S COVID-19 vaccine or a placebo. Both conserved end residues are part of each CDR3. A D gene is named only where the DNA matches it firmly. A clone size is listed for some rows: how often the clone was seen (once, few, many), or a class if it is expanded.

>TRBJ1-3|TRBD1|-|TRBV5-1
TGCGCCAGCAGCTTGCCTCGGACAGGGGCGGGAAACACCATATATTTT
CASSLPRTGAGNTIYF
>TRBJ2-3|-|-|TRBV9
TGTGCCAGCAGCGGACGTGGGACTAGCACAGATACGCAGTATTTT
CASSGRGTSTDTQYF
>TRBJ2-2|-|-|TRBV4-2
TGTGCCAGCAGCCAAGTTGGGGACGGGAACACCGGGGAGCTGTTTTTT
CASSQVGDGNTGELFF
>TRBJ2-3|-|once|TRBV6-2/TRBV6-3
TGTGCCAGCAGTTACTCCGCGGGGCCCAATTATACAGATACGCAGTATTTT
CASSYSAGPNYTDTQYF
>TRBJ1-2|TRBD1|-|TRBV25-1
TGTGCCAGCAGTGAACCGACTCAGGGGGCGCGAAGTCATGGCTACACCTTC
CASSEPTQGARSHGYTF
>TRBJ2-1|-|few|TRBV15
TGTGCCACCAGCAGGGAAGAGGAGCAGTTCTTC
CATSREEEQFF
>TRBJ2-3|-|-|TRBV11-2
TGTGCCAGCAGCGTGCTTTACGGGGATCTCACAGATACGCAGTATTTT
CASSVLYGDLTDTQYF
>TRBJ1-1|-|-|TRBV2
TGTGCCAGCAGTACAGGGATGAACACTGAAGCTTTCTTT
CASSTGMNTEAFF
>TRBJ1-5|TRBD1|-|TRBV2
TGTGCCAGCAGTGTTACGAGGGGGCGGGATGACAAGCCCCAGCATTTT
CASSVTRGRDDKPQHF
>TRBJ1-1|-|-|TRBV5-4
TGTGCCAGCAGCAAGAACACTGAAGCTTTCTTT
CASSKNTEAFF
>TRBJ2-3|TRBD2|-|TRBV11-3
TGTGCCAGCAGCTCTAGCGGGGGGGCTGATACGCAGTATTTT
CASSSSGGADTQYF
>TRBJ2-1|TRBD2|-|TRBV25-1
TGTGCCAGCAGTGAAGGCGGGAGGCTAAACAATGAGCAGTTCTTC
CASSEGGRLNNEQFF
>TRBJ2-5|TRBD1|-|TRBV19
TGTGCCAGTAGTTCCGGGACAGGGGTAGGGACCCAGTACTTC
CASSSGTGVGTQYF
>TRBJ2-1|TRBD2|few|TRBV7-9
TGTGCCAGCAGCTTAGCTAGAACCGGCGGACTAGTAAAGTTCTTC
CASSLARTGGLVKFF
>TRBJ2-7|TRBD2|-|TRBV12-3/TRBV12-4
TGTGCCAGCAGTTTCAACCTACGCGGGGGGCAGTACTTC
CASSFNLRGGQYF
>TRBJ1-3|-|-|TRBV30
TGTGCCTGGAGCGCAGGGTACTCTGGAAACACCATATATTTT
CAWSAGYSGNTIYF
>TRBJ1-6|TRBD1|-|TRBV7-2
TGTGCCAGCAATAATGTTGGGACAGCTAATTCACCCCTCCACTTT
CASNNVGTANSPLHF
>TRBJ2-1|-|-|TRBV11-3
TGTGCCAGCAGCCCAGGACTACTCGGCTACAATGAGCAGTTCTTC
CASSPGLLGYNEQFF
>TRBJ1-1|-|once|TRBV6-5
TGTGCCAGCAGTCGGACCCTCGGAAACACTGAAGCTTTCTTT
CASSRTLGNTEAFF
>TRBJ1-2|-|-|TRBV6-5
TGTGCCAGCGCCACGGTGGGCTTTGGCTACACCTTC
CASATVGFGYTF
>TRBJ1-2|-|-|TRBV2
TGTGCCAGCAGGGGGGTCTACACCTTC
CASRGVYTF
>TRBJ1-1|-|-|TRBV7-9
TGTGCCAGCAGCCAAGCGCCCAGGGCCACTGAAGCTTTCTTT
CASSQAPRATEAFF
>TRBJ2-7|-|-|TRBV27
TGTGCCAGCGGGCGGCGCTCCTACGAGCAGTACTTC
CASGRRSYEQYF
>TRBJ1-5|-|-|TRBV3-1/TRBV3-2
TGTGCCAGCAGTCTCTTCTGGGGACGGACTTTTCTTAGTCAGCCCCAGCATTTT
CASSLFWGRTFLSQPQHF
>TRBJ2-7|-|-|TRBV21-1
TGTGCCAGCAGCAAAGTGGGCAGGCCAACCTACGAGCAGTACTTC
CASSKVGRPTYEQYF
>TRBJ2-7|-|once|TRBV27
TGTGCCAGCGGTAGCTCCTACGAGCAGTACTTC
CASGSSYEQYF
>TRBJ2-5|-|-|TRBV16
TGTGCCAGCAGCCCACCGGGGAAGGAGGAGACCCAGTACTTC
CASSPPGKEETQYF
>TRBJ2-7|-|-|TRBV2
TGTGCCAGCAGTAACCAGGGAGGCACCTACGAGCAGTACTTC
CASSNQGGTYEQYF
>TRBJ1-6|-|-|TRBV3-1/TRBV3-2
TGTGCCAGCAACCTTGGGCCCTCCAGATATAATTCACCCCTCCACTTT
CASNLGPSRYNSPLHF
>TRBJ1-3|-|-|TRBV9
TGTGCCAGCAGCGTAGCGGGGGAGTCTGCTGGAAACACCATATATTTT
CASSVAGESAGNTIYF
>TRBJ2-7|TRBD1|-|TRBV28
TGTGCCAGCAGTTTGCCGGGACAGGGGGCCAACGAGCAGTACTTC
CASSLPGQGANEQYF
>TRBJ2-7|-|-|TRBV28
TGTGCCAGCAGTTCGGCGAGCTCCTACGAGCAGTACTTC
CASSSASSYEQYF
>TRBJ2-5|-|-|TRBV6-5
TGTGCCAGCAGATACGTCCGGGACGGCCAAGAGACCCAGTACTTC
CASRYVRDGQETQYF
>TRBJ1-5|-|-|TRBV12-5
TGTGCTAGTGGCTTATCCGGGGATCAGCCCCAGCATTTT
CASGLSGDQPQHF
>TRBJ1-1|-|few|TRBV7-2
TGTGCCAGCAGCTTAGTAGTGGCGGTGAGTAGAGCTTTCTTT
CASSLVVAVSRAFF
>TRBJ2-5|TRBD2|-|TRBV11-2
TGTGCCAGCAGCCCGAGAGTAGCGGGAGCCCAAGAGACCCAGTACTTC
CASSPRVAGAQETQYF
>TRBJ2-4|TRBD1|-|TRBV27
TGTGCCAGCAGTTTATGGTGGCAGGGGGCGTTTCTAGCCAAAAACATTCAGTACTTC
CASSLWWQGAFLAKNIQYF
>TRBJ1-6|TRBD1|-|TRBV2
TGTGCCAGCAGGACAGGGGGCGCTTATAATTCACCCCTCCACTTT
CASRTGGAYNSPLHF
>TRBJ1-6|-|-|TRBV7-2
TGTGCCAGCAGCCCTTATAATTCACCCCTCCACTTT
CASSPYNSPLHF
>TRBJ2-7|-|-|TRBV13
TGTGCCAGCAGCTTACTAAAGTCCTCCTACGAGCAGTACTTC
CASSLLKSSYEQYF
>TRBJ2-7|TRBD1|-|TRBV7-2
TGTGCCAGCAGCTTTGACAGGGCGACCTACGAGCAGTACTTC
CASSFDRATYEQYF
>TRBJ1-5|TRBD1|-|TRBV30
TGTGCCTGGAGTCTATTCGGGACAGGGAATAATCAGCCCCAGCATTTT
CAWSLFGTGNNQPQHF
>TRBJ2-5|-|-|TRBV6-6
TGTGCCAGCAGCCCACCGGGGACCCAAGAGACCCAGTACTTC
CASSPPGTQETQYF
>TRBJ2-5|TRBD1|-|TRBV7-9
TGTGCCAGCAGCCCGGGACAGGTCCAAGAGACCCAGTACTTC
CASSPGQVQETQYF
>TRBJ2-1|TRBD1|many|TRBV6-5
TGTGCCAGCAGTTACTCGTCGGGACAGGGCTACAATGAGCAGTTCTTC
CASSYSSGQGYNEQFF
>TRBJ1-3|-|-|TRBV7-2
TGTGCCAGCAGCTTAGCACAGAACTCTGGAAACACCATATATTTT
CASSLAQNSGNTIYF